The source of this TCR beta chain is a study of T cell responses to AZD1222 COVID-19 vaccine. Regarding the study as a whole: Once two AZD1222 doses were given, Spike-specific TCR breadth and depth went up. Only a handful of AZD1222 recipients were seropositive at baseline. The study found vaccine-associated CD4 TCRs spanning spike, dominant at 160-218 and 743-854.

Turning to this clone: Its matching antigen is unknown.

Assay: immunoSEQ multiplex PCR; the TCRdb copy retains only in-frame clones and omits some. This table has 150,000 to 200,000 clones, 85% to 95% appearing once. Germline V gene lookup returns CDR1 LGHDT and CDR2 YNNKEL (reference sequence). Trimming left V 4 bases short and J 2 bases short, with 27 bases between. The CDR3 runs 19 residues. The TCR comes from an adult in good health. The specimen comprised peripheral blood, sampled on day 0 of AZD1222 vaccination. The chain recombines TRBV3-1 (or the pseudogene TRBV3-2) with TRBJ2-7, with a tentative D call TRBD1 (5 bases). CDR3 sequence reads: CASSLTGWATSWGPYEQYF. CDR3 coding DNA: TGTGCCAGCAGCCTAACAGGTTGGGCGACGTCGTGGGGCCCCTACGAGCAGTACTTC.